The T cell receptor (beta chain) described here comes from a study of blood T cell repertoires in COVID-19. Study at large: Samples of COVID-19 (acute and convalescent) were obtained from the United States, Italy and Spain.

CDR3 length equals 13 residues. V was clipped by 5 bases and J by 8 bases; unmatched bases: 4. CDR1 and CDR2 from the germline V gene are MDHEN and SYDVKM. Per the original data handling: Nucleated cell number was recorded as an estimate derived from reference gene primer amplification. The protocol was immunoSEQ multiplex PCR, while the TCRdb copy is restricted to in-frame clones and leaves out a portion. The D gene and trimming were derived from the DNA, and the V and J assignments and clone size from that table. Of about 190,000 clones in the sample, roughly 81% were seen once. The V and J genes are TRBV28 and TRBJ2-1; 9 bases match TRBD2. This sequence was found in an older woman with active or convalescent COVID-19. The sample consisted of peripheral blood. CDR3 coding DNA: TGTGCCAGCAGTAGTGGCGGGAGGGATGAGCAGTTCTTC. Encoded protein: CASSSGGRDEQFF. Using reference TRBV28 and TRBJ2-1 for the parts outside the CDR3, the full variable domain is DVKVTQSSRYLVKRTGEKVFLECVQDMDHENMFWYRQDPGLGLRLIYFSYDVKMKEKGDIPEGYSVSREKKERFSLILESASTNQTSMYLCASSSGGRDEQFFGPGTRLTVL.